The rows below give T cell receptor beta chains drawn from one sample of a study of cytomegalovirus exposure and HLA in healthy donors. The assay was immunoSEQ multiplex PCR, and TCRdb's table has in-frame clones only and misses some. The data contain fewer than 200,000 clones, roughly 79% of them seen just once; the ten biggest clones take up around 1%. The source material was PBMCs. The source is a woman between 45 and 65 years old in good health and CMV-seropositive. Both conserved end residues are part of each CDR3. The order of the fields is J gene, D gene, V gene, clone size, CDR3 DNA, CDR3 protein. The D gene is left open where the match is weak. Part of the rows lack a size; the others show once, few, many or a class for expanded clones.

J gene: TRBJ2-7
D gene: NA
V gene: TRBV12-5
clone size: NA
CDR3 DNA: TGTGCTAGTGGTTTGTCCACCTCCAGGGCCGAGCAGTACTTC
CDR3 protein: CASGLSTSRAEQYF

J gene: TRBJ2-1
D gene: NA
V gene: TRBV6-5
clone size: NA
CDR3 DNA: TGTGCCAGCAGTTACCCCGGGGAGCAGTTCTTC
CDR3 protein: CASSYPGEQFF

J gene: TRBJ2-5
D gene: NA
V gene: TRBV19
clone size: NA
CDR3 DNA: TGTGCCAGTAGTCTAATACTAGAACCCCCCGGGACCCAGTACTTC
CDR3 protein: CASSLILEPPGTQYF

J gene: TRBJ2-1
D gene: TRBD2
V gene: TRBV19
clone size: NA
CDR3 DNA: TGTGCCAGTAGTCGCGAGCGGGAGACCAACAATGAGCAGTTCTTC
CDR3 protein: CASSRERETNNEQFF

J gene: TRBJ1-2
D gene: NA
V gene: TRBV30
clone size: NA
CDR3 DNA: TGTGCCTGGAGGGGACAAGGGAGATCTGGCTACACCTTC
CDR3 protein: CAWRGQGRSGYTF

J gene: TRBJ2-1
D gene: NA
V gene: TRBV7-9
clone size: NA
CDR3 DNA: TGTGCCAGCAGCCCACTTGGGCGGGACGGCGACAATGAGCAGTTCTTC
CDR3 protein: CASSPLGRDGDNEQFF

J gene: TRBJ1-1
D gene: NA
V gene: TRBV7-2
clone size: NA
CDR3 DNA: TGTGCCAGCAGCTTAGGATCCGGCGGGGGGTCTGAAGCTTTCTTT
CDR3 protein: CASSLGSGGGSEAFF

J gene: TRBJ2-5
D gene: NA
V gene: TRBV5-6
clone size: once
CDR3 DNA: TGTGCCAGCAGCGTACAGGGGGGGCAAGAGACCCAGTACTTC
CDR3 protein: CASSVQGGQETQYF

J gene: TRBJ1-2
D gene: NA
V gene: TRBV28
clone size: few
CDR3 DNA: TGTGCCACCACCGGGGGGGCGTTAGATGGCTACACCTTC
CDR3 protein: CATTGGALDGYTF

J gene: TRBJ2-2
D gene: TRBD2
V gene: TRBV5-6
clone size: NA
CDR3 DNA: TGTGCCAGCAGCCGCCCTAGCGGTCTAAGCACCGGGGAGCTGTTTTTT
CDR3 protein: CASSRPSGLSTGELFF

J gene: TRBJ1-1
D gene: NA
V gene: TRBV11-3
clone size: NA
CDR3 DNA: TGTGCCAGCAGCTATCAGGGGAGGGGCACTGAAGCTTTCTTT
CDR3 protein: CASSYQGRGTEAFF

J gene: TRBJ1-1
D gene: NA
V gene: TRBV6-1
clone size: NA
CDR3 DNA: TGTGCCAGCAGTGAAAGGGGTGGGTTCGAAGCTTTCTTT
CDR3 protein: CASSERGGFEAFF

J gene: TRBJ2-3
D gene: TRBD2
V gene: TRBV19
clone size: NA
CDR3 DNA: TGTGCCAGTAGTTTAGCGGGAGGGCCGAACACAGATACGCAGTATTTT
CDR3 protein: CASSLAGGPNTDTQYF

J gene: TRBJ1-2
D gene: NA
V gene: TRBV29-1
clone size: NA
CDR3 DNA: TGCAGCGTTGAAGGGAGGGAGACATTATATGGCTACACCTTC
CDR3 protein: CSVEGRETLYGYTF

J gene: TRBJ1-5
D gene: TRBD1
V gene: TRBV2
clone size: NA
CDR3 DNA: TGTGCCAGCAGTGCCGACAGGGGAGGCAATCAGCCCCAGCATTTT
CDR3 protein: CASSADRGGNQPQHF

J gene: TRBJ1-5
D gene: TRBD1
V gene: TRBV28
clone size: NA
CDR3 DNA: TGTGCCAGCAGTCGGACAGGCCGATATAGCAATCAGCCCCAGCATTTT
CDR3 protein: CASSRTGRYSNQPQHF

J gene: TRBJ2-7
D gene: NA
V gene: TRBV4-3
clone size: NA
CDR3 DNA: TGCGCCAGCAGCCAAGATGTAGGGGCGCGTAAGTACTTC
CDR3 protein: CASSQDVGARKYF

J gene: TRBJ1-6
D gene: TRBD1
V gene: TRBV5-1
clone size: NA
CDR3 DNA: TGCGCCAGCAGCATGAGGACAGGGAGTAATTCACCCCTCCACTTT
CDR3 protein: CASSMRTGSNSPLHF

J gene: TRBJ1-4
D gene: TRBD1
V gene: TRBV5-1
clone size: once
CDR3 DNA: TGCGCCAGCAGCTTAGGGACAGTGACGGAAAAACTGTTTTTT
CDR3 protein: CASSLGTVTEKLFF

J gene: TRBJ2-7
D gene: TRBD1
V gene: TRBV19
clone size: NA
CDR3 DNA: TGTGCCAGTAGTAGCCGGGACAGCTACGAGCAGTACTTC
CDR3 protein: CASSSRDSYEQYF

J gene: TRBJ1-5
D gene: NA
V gene: TRBV19
clone size: NA
CDR3 DNA: TGTGCCAGTAGTAGCATTGACAGAAATCAGCCCCAGCATTTT
CDR3 protein: CASSSIDRNQPQHF

J gene: TRBJ2-1
D gene: TRBD2
V gene: TRBV5-1
clone size: NA
CDR3 DNA: TGCGCCAGCAGCCGCGGGGGTACTCTTCGCTCCTACAATGAGCAGTTCTTC
CDR3 protein: CASSRGGTLRSYNEQFF

J gene: TRBJ2-7
D gene: NA
V gene: TRBV7-2
clone size: NA
CDR3 DNA: TGTGCCAGCAGCCGCCATTTAGGCAGGGGATCCTACGAGCAGTACTTC
CDR3 protein: CASSRHLGRGSYEQYF

J gene: TRBJ2-2
D gene: NA
V gene: TRBV27
clone size: few
CDR3 DNA: TGTGCCAGCAGTCCCAGTAGAGCGGGCTTCACCGGGGAGCTGTTTTTT
CDR3 protein: CASSPSRAGFTGELFF

J gene: TRBJ2-3
D gene: TRBD2
V gene: TRBV7-2
clone size: NA
CDR3 DNA: TGTGCCAGCAGCTCAGGGACTAGTGGAGTTGTAGATACGCAGTATTTT
CDR3 protein: CASSSGTSGVVDTQYF

J gene: TRBJ2-7
D gene: TRBD1
V gene: TRBV30
clone size: few
CDR3 DNA: TGTGCCTCCCGCCCCCCCCGGGACAGGGCCTACGAGCAGTACTTC
CDR3 protein: CASRPPRDRAYEQYF

J gene: TRBJ1-2
D gene: TRBD1
V gene: TRBV7-2
clone size: NA
CDR3 DNA: TGTGCCAGCAGCTTGGGCTACGGACAGGGAAGGGGGAACTATGGCTACACCTTC
CDR3 protein: CASSLGYGQGRGNYGYTF

J gene: TRBJ1-5
D gene: NA
V gene: TRBV6-1
clone size: NA
CDR3 DNA: TGTGCCAGCAGTGAACCAATTAGACCAGGTCAGCCCCAGCATTTT
CDR3 protein: CASSEPIRPGQPQHF

J gene: TRBJ2-7
D gene: NA
V gene: TRBV28
clone size: once
CDR3 DNA: TGTGCCAGCAGACAGACAGGATCCGAGCAGTACTTC
CDR3 protein: CASRQTGSEQYF

J gene: TRBJ2-1
D gene: NA
V gene: TRBV18
clone size: NA
CDR3 DNA: TGTGCCAGCTCACCACCTAGTCGTGATGAGCAGTTCTTC
CDR3 protein: CASSPPSRDEQFF

J gene: TRBJ2-2
D gene: NA
V gene: TRBV7-9
clone size: NA
CDR3 DNA: TGTGCCAGCAGCTTAGGAACCTACAGGAAGACCGGGGAGCTGTTTTTT
CDR3 protein: CASSLGTYRKTGELFF

J gene: TRBJ1-5
D gene: NA
V gene: TRBV27
clone size: NA
CDR3 DNA: TGTGCCAGCAGGATGGGATCAGGGTTAAATCAGCCCCAGCATTTT
CDR3 protein: CASRMGSGLNQPQHF

J gene: TRBJ1-5
D gene: NA
V gene: TRBV28
clone size: NA
CDR3 DNA: TGTGCCAGCAGTCCAACAAGTAATCAGCCCCAGCATTTT
CDR3 protein: CASSPTSNQPQHF

J gene: TRBJ1-2
D gene: TRBD1
V gene: TRBV7-6
clone size: NA
CDR3 DNA: TGTGCCAGCAGCTTAGGACAGGGGGATGGCTACACCTTC
CDR3 protein: CASSLGQGDGYTF

J gene: TRBJ2-5
D gene: NA
V gene: TRBV7-9
clone size: NA
CDR3 DNA: TGTGCCAGCAGACTAGGAATGGCCCAGTACTTC
CDR3 protein: CASRLGMAQYF

J gene: TRBJ2-3
D gene: NA
V gene: TRBV5-1
clone size: few
CDR3 DNA: TGCGCCAGCAAGTTAAAACAGGGAGCAGATACGCAGTATTTT
CDR3 protein: CASKLKQGADTQYF

J gene: TRBJ1-1
D gene: TRBD1
V gene: TRBV2
clone size: once
CDR3 DNA: TGTGCCAGCACCGAACAGGGGGCGGGGGACACTGAAGCTTTCTTT
CDR3 protein: CASTEQGAGDTEAFF

J gene: TRBJ1-4
D gene: TRBD1
V gene: TRBV5-1
clone size: NA
CDR3 DNA: TGCGCCAGCAGCTTGGCCGGGACAGGGGATGAAAAACTGTTTTTT
CDR3 protein: CASSLAGTGDEKLFF

J gene: TRBJ2-7
D gene: TRBD1
V gene: TRBV11-1
clone size: few
CDR3 DNA: TGTGCCAGCAGCTCCAGTTTGGGACAGAGCTCCTACGAGCAGTACTTC
CDR3 protein: CASSSSLGQSSYEQYF

J gene: TRBJ2-2
D gene: TRBD2
V gene: TRBV4-1
clone size: NA
CDR3 DNA: TGCGCCAGCAGCCGCCGCGGGGGGGGAATCAGGACCGGGGAGCTGTTTTTT
CDR3 protein: CASSRRGGGIRTGELFF

J gene: TRBJ2-7
D gene: TRBD1
V gene: TRBV5-1
clone size: NA
CDR3 DNA: TGCGCCAGCACCCCAACAGGGGGCGCAGACGAGCAGTACTTC
CDR3 protein: CASTPTGGADEQYF

J gene: TRBJ2-2
D gene: TRBD2
V gene: TRBV7-2
clone size: NA
CDR3 DNA: TGTGCCAGCAGCCTAAGACTAGCGGGATCGGCCGGGGAGCTGTTTTTT
CDR3 protein: CASSLRLAGSAGELFF

J gene: TRBJ2-7
D gene: TRBD2
V gene: TRBV6-6
clone size: few
CDR3 DNA: TGTGCCAGCAGTGGAGCGGGAGGGCTGTTTCAGTACTTC
CDR3 protein: CASSGAGGLFQYF

J gene: TRBJ1-3
D gene: NA
V gene: TRBV6-5
clone size: NA
CDR3 DNA: TGTGCCAGCAGTCGGTTCTCTGGAAACACCATATATTTT
CDR3 protein: CASSRFSGNTIYF

J gene: TRBJ2-5
D gene: TRBD2
V gene: TRBV9
clone size: NA
CDR3 DNA: TGTGCCAGCAGCGCGACTAGCGGGAGGGGGATAGGAGAGACCCAGTACTTC
CDR3 protein: CASSATSGRGIGETQYF

J gene: TRBJ1-5
D gene: NA
V gene: TRBV7-8
clone size: NA
CDR3 DNA: TGTGCCAGCAGCTCCTCGGTCGGGGGTATCAATCAGCCCCAGCATTTT
CDR3 protein: CASSSSVGGINQPQHF

J gene: TRBJ2-7
D gene: NA
V gene: TRBV5-5
clone size: NA
CDR3 DNA: TGTGCCAGCAGCTTCCAGGGCCGCGAGCAGTACTTC
CDR3 protein: CASSFQGREQYF

J gene: TRBJ1-2
D gene: NA
V gene: TRBV28
clone size: NA
CDR3 DNA: TGTGCCAGCAGTTTAGTCAGACAGAAGGGTAACTATGGCTACACCTTC
CDR3 protein: CASSLVRQKGNYGYTF

J gene: TRBJ2-5
D gene: NA
V gene: TRBV19
clone size: NA
CDR3 DNA: TGTGCCAGTAGTACTTGGACAGACCAAGAGACCCAGTACTTC
CDR3 protein: CASSTWTDQETQYF

J gene: TRBJ2-5
D gene: NA
V gene: TRBV9
clone size: NA
CDR3 DNA: TGTGCCAGCAGTAGAGAGGAAGAGACCCAGTACTTC
CDR3 protein: CASSREEETQYF

J gene: TRBJ1-6
D gene: NA
V gene: TRBV10-3
clone size: few
CDR3 DNA: TGTGCCATCAGTGAGTCGACACAGGGTGGGAGCTCACCCCTCCACTTT
CDR3 protein: CAISESTQGGSSPLHF

J gene: TRBJ2-1
D gene: NA
V gene: TRBV6-6
clone size: NA
CDR3 DNA: TGTGCCAGCAGCTACGGACAGCCGCTACTGAATGAGCAGTTCTTC
CDR3 protein: CASSYGQPLLNEQFF

J gene: TRBJ1-4
D gene: TRBD1
V gene: TRBV30
clone size: NA
CDR3 DNA: TGTGCCTGGAGGGACAGGGGGCGCGCGGAAAAACTGTTTTTT
CDR3 protein: CAWRDRGRAEKLFF

J gene: TRBJ2-7
D gene: NA
V gene: TRBV27
clone size: NA
CDR3 DNA: TGTGCCAGCAGCCTTCGCGGGAACCACGAGCAGTACTTC
CDR3 protein: CASSLRGNHEQYF

J gene: TRBJ2-1
D gene: TRBD1
V gene: TRBV5-6
clone size: NA
CDR3 DNA: TGTGCCAGCAGCTCGGACAGGGCCCGGAATGAGCAGTTCTTC
CDR3 protein: CASSSDRARNEQFF